This T cell receptor beta chain was profiled in a study of blood T cells in healthy people across ages. Alongside a J-beta primer mix, a sample-barcoded 5' primer served in a second PCR lasting about 7 to 12 cycles. TCRdb redid the calling of the 5' RACE reads with MiXCR, one entry per CDR3 protein. Of about 1,400,000 distinct CDR3 sequences in the sample, roughly 60% were seen once. Trimming stripped 7 bases from V and 6 bases from J, with 9 bases between. This CDR3 is built from 11 residues. This sequence originates from a man between 18 and 29 years old in good health. The chain uses TRBV12-3 or TRBV12-4 and TRBJ1-1; D is uncertain. The specimen was blood. In DNA form, the CDR3 reads TGTGCCAGCAAATCGACGGCTGAAGCTTTCTTT. Amino acids: CASKSTAEAFF.